The 27 T cell receptor beta chains in this list originate from one sample, sequenced in a study of blood T cell repertoires in COVID-19. The method was immunoSEQ multiplex PCR; TCRdb's version includes in-frame clones alone and lacks a portion of them. The data contain 150,000 to 200,000 clones, about 90% of them singletons. Sequenced sample: PBMCs or T cells enriched from blood (not recorded which). The origin of the receptors is a woman aged 25 to 39 who had recovered from COVID-19.

Only one count was recorded for this clone. The chain uses TRBV5-8 and TRBJ1-2; D call uncertain. The CDR3 has 16 amino acids. CDR1 is SGHTS and CDR2 is YDEGEE in the germline V gene. V was cut by 1 base and J by 1 base, with 14 bases left in between. CDR3 sequence reads: CASSLIMSHLNYGYTF. The CDR3 coding sequence is TGTGCCAGCAGCTTGATTATGAGCCACCTTAACTATGGCTACACCTTC. The full variable domain, its missing parts supplied by reference TRBV5-8 and TRBJ1-2, is EAGVTQSPTHLIKTRGQQATLRCSPISGHTSVYWYQQALGLGLQFLLWYDEGEERNRGNFPPRFSGRQFPNYSSELNVNALELEDSALYLCASSLIMSHLNYGYTFGSGTRLTVV.

The chain joins TRBV21-1 to TRBJ2-5; the D segment call TRBD2 is taken from the table without a DNA check. TRBV21-1 has pseudogene status. The CDR3 totals 16 residues. CDR3 residues: CASSKLAGGGRETQYF. The DNA for the CDR3 is TGTGCCAGCAGCAAACTAGCGGGGGGAGGTAGGGAGACCCAGTACTTC.

The chain recombines TRBV6-2 or TRBV6-3 with TRBJ1-2; TRBD1 matches 7 bases. The CDR3 loop spans 17 amino acids. J was trimmed by 6 bases and V by 2 bases; bases with no gene match: 15. CDR1 MNHEY and CDR2 SVGEGT come from the germline V gene. The CDR3 DNA follows: TGTGCCAGCAGTTACCCATTAAGACAGGGTAATTTCGATGGCTACACCTTC. Amino acid sequence: CASSYPLRQGNFDGYTF.

The rearrangement joins TRBV5-4 to TRBJ2-3; 9 bases fit TRBD2. Germline lookup yields CDR1 SGHNT and CDR2 YYREEE (reference sequence). The CDR3 consists of 16 residues. V shed 0 bases and J 1 base; nucleotides not matched to a gene: 3. DNA for the CDR3: TGTGCCAGCAGCTTGGGGACTAGCGACCGCACAGATACGCAGTATTTT. Encoded protein: CASSLGTSDRTDTQYF.

The J gene is TRBJ1-2, the V gene TRBV7-2; 9 bases align to TRBD1. The CDR3 runs 16 residues. Unmatched junction bases numbered 9, after V lost 1 base and J lost 6 bases. Germline V gives CDR1 SGHTA, CDR2 FQGNSA. The CDR3 DNA reads as TGTGCCAGCAGCTTAGATTCGGGACAGGGACGTCATGGCTACACCTTC. Its translation: CASSLDSGQGRHGYTF.

The chain uses TRBV30 and TRBJ1-2; 7 bases match TRBD1. J lost 4 bases, V lost 0 bases, and 2 bases had no gene match. CDR3 length: 13 amino acids. CDR1 GTSNPN and CDR2 SVGIG come from the germline V gene (reference sequence). This CDR3 is CAWSVQGFYGYTF. DNA for the CDR3: TGTGCCTGGAGTGTACAGGGGTTCTATGGCTACACCTTC.

The chain carries TRBV7-9 and TRBJ1-1; TRBD1 is a possible D gene (5 bases). Germline assignment: CDR1 SEHNR and CDR2 FQNEAQ (reference sequence). The CDR3 has 15 residues. Between the trimmed V and J ends, which lost 3 bases and 0 bases, there was a span of 11 bases. In nucleotides, the CDR3 is TGTGCCAGCAGCTTCTGGGGCAGCTTGAACACTGAAGCTTTCTTT. Translating it yields CASSFWGSLNTEAFF. Full variable domain (rest looked up from reference TRBV7-9 and TRBJ1-1): DTGVSQNPRHKITKRGQNVTFRCDPISEHNRLYWYRQTLGQGPEFLTYFQNEAQLEKSRLLSDRFSAERPKGSFSTLEIQRTEQGDSAMYLCASSFWGSLNTEAFFGQGTRLTVV.

The J gene is TRBJ1-2, the V gene TRBV2, with a possible D match to TRBD1 (6 bases). Germline V lookup: CDR1 SNHLY, CDR2 FYNNEI. V lost 4 bases and J 7 bases, leaving 13 bases between the germline ends. The CDR3 sequence is 13 residues long. CDR3 bases: TGTGCCAGCAGTGCAGAACAGGGTTCTGGCTACACCTTC. It translates to CASSAEQGSGYTF.

The chain joins TRBV7-2 to TRBJ2-1; TRBD2 matches 16 bases. This CDR3 is 16 amino acids long. The germline V gene has CDR1 SGHTA and CDR2 FQGNSA. V shed 4 bases and J 12 bases; nucleotides not matched to a gene: 9. This CDR3 reads CASSSGTSGRGSWQFF. The CDR3 nucleotides read TGTGCCAGCAGCTCCGGGACTAGCGGGAGGGGATCGTGGCAGTTCTTC.

In its sample, this clone was seen a few times. This chain connects TRBV14 to TRBJ2-7, with D maybe TRBD1 (5 bases). The CDR3 is made up of 13 amino acids. CDR1 is SGHDN and CDR2 is FVKESK in the germline V gene. Trimming shortened V by 6 bases and J by 3 bases, and 12 bases separated the two germline ends. In DNA, the CDR3 is TGTGCCAGCAGGTCGGACACGAGCTACGAGCAGTACTTC. Protein product: CASRSDTSYEQYF.

The rearrangement joins TRBV24-1 to TRBJ2-1; tentative D call: TRBD1 (5 bases). Per germline, CDR1 KGHDR and CDR2 SFDVKD. Trimming removed 0 bases at V and 1 base at J, with 9 bases between. CDR3 size: 16 residues. This chain's CDR3 is CATSDLRGKSYNEQFF. CDR3 in DNA: TGTGCCACCAGTGATTTGAGGGGCAAGTCCTACAATGAGCAGTTCTTC.

The V gene is TRBV7-2, the J gene TRBJ1-2; D may be TRBD1 (5 bases). This CDR3 contains 13 residues. The germline V and J ends were trimmed by 1 base and 8 bases, with 11 bases remaining between them. Germline V gives CDR1 SGHTA, CDR2 FQGNSA. This chain's CDR3 is CASSLGREGGYTF. The CDR3 region has the DNA TGTGCCAGCAGCTTAGGCAGGGAGGGGGGCTACACCTTC.

The chain combines TRBV30 with TRBJ1-4, with D possibly TRBD1 on 5 matching bases. The V gene's germline CDR1 is GTSNPN and CDR2 SVGIG (reference sequence). The CDR3 runs to 13 residues. Between the trimmed V and J ends, which lost 3 bases and 8 bases, there was a span of 13 bases. The DNA for the CDR3 is TGTGCCTGGAGCGTTCAGGGTAGAGAAAAACTGTTTTTT. Its translation: CAWSVQGREKLFF.

This clone came up once. V is TRBV18 and J is TRBJ1-1; 7 nucleotides match TRBD1. Unmatched junction bases numbered 10, after V lost 3 bases and J lost 0 bases. The CDR3 runs 17 residues. CDR1 KGHSH and CDR2 LQKENI come from the germline V gene. For the CDR3, the DNA is TGTGCCAGCTCACCTCAGGACAGGACGTGGATGAACACTGAAGCTTTCTTT. Protein sequence: CASSPQDRTWMNTEAFF.

The rearrangement links TRBV11-2 to TRBJ2-7; 7 bases are shared with TRBD2. The CDR3 sequence is 12 residues long. V lost 3 bases, J lost 6 bases, and 2 bases stayed unmatched. The germline gives CDR1 SGHAT, CDR2 FQNNGV. The CDR3 nucleotides are TGTGCCAGCAGCTTGGCGGGAGCCGAGCAGTACTTC. Residues: CASSLAGAEQYF. The full variable domain, rest sourced from reference TRBV11-2 and TRBJ2-7, is EAGVAQSPRYKIIEKRQSVAFWCNPISGHATLYWYQQILGQGPKLLIQFQNNGVVDDSQLPKDRFSAERLKGVDSTLKIQPAKLEDSAVYLCASSLAGAEQYFGPGTRLTVT.

The V gene is TRBV10-3, the J gene TRBJ1-3; 7 nucleotides line up with TRBD1. Germline CDR1 ENHRY, CDR2 SYGVKD. The CDR3 spans 14 residues. The ends lost 5 bases at V and 1 base at J; junction bases unmatched: 2. DNA of the CDR3: TGTGCCATCAGTAAGACAGGGTCTGGAAACACCATATATTTT. It codes for CAISKTGSGNTIYF.

The V and J genes are TRBV12-3 or TRBV12-4 and TRBJ1-5; tentatively, D is TRBD1 (5 bases). The CDR3 runs to 13 residues. V shed 6 bases and J shed 4 bases, with 10 bases lying between them. In DNA, the CDR3 is TGTGCCAGCAGCCGGACATCTAATCAGCCCCAGCATTTT. Its translation is CASSRTSNQPQHF.

The genes are TRBV9 and TRBJ2-7; TRBD1 matches 10 bases. V lost 2 bases to trimming and J lost 2 bases; unmatched junction nucleotides: 1. The V gene's germline CDR1 is SGDLS and CDR2 YYNGEE. The CDR3 totals 14 residues. CDR3 in amino acids: CASSVGTGAYEQYF. CDR3 nucleotides: TGTGCCAGCAGCGTCGGGACAGGGGCCTACGAGCAGTACTTC. Filled out from reference TRBV9 and TRBJ2-7, the complete variable domain reads DSGVTQTPKHLITATGQRVTLRCSPRSGDLSVYWYQQSLDQGLQFLIQYYNGEERAKGNILERFSAQQFPDLHSELNLSSLELGDSALYFCASSVGTGAYEQYFGPGTRLTVT.

The chain has TRBV5-1 and TRBJ1-2; a weak D match, TRBD1 (6 bases). The CDR3 is 15 amino acids. V was pared by 0 bases and J by 0 bases, with 9 bases between. Germline V gene lookup returns CDR1 SGHRS and CDR2 YFSETQ. The CDR3 DNA sequence: TGCGCCAGCAGCTTGGGTACAGGGACTAACTATGGCTACACCTTC. It is translated as CASSLGTGTNYGYTF.

The chain carries TRBV5-1 and TRBJ2-7; 11 bases align to TRBD1. Trimming cost V 4 bases and J 2 bases; bases outside gene matches: 8. Germline values: CDR1 SGHRS, CDR2 YFSETQ. The CDR3 loop spans 16 amino acids. The CDR3 loop reads CASSRMWGQGAYEQYF. The CDR3 DNA reads TGCGCCAGCAGCCGGATGTGGGGACAGGGGGCCTACGAGCAGTACTTC.

The rearrangement uses TRBV30 and TRBJ2-1; possibly TRBD2 for D (5 bases). CDR1 is GTSNPN and CDR2 is SVGIG in the germline V gene (reference sequence). V shed 4 bases and J shed 6 bases, with 16 bases lying between them. The length of the CDR3 is 14 residues. CDR3 DNA sequence: TGTGCCTGGAACCCGGGAAAAGGTAGCAATGAGCAGTTCTTC. Its protein is CAWNPGKGSNEQFF.

This clone was recorded only once. The V call is TRBV29-1, the J call TRBJ1-1; TRBD1 matches at 8 bases. The CDR3 length is 16 residues. V lost 1 base and J lost 7; bases outside the gene matches: 14. The germline V gene encodes CDR1 SQVTM and CDR2 ANQGSEA. CDR3 protein: CSVEGLTGALVGEAFF. The CDR3 nucleotides read TGCAGCGTTGAAGGTCTGACAGGGGCCTTGGTTGGTGAAGCTTTCTTT.

The V gene is TRBV4-3, the J gene TRBJ1-1; perhaps TRBD1 as D (5 bases). The CDR3 loop spans 16 amino acids. The germline gives CDR1 LGHNA, CDR2 YSLEER. V was cut by 0 bases and J by 6 bases, with 17 bases left in between. In DNA form, the CDR3 reads TGCGCCAGCAGCCAAGAGCCAGGGAACACCTTCGCTGAAGCTTTCTTT. It yields the protein CASSQEPGNTFAEAFF.

CDR3 DNA sequence: TGTGCCAGCTCACCCGGACAGGGGAGCACCGGGGAGCTGTTTTTT. Amino acids: CASSPGQGSTGELFF. The chain links TRBV18 to TRBJ2-2; TRBD1 agrees at 9 bases. Losses at the gene ends were 3 bases for V and 4 bases for J; bases not matched to a gene: 3. The CDR3 loop spans 15 amino acids. The germline gives CDR1 KGHSH, CDR2 LQKENI.

This clone was observed a single time. The chain has TRBV4-1 and TRBJ2-1; TRBD2 aligns across 14 bases. Germline CDR1 is MGHRA and CDR2 is YSYEKL. V lost 1 base and J lost 7; bases outside the gene matches: 6. The CDR3 runs 17 residues. CDR3 loop: CASSQVGLAGGRNEQFF. CDR3 nucleotides: TGCGCCAGCAGCCAAGTCGGACTAGCGGGAGGTAGGAATGAGCAGTTCTTC.

The rearrangement uses TRBV30 and TRBJ1-1; D gene uncertain. The V gene's germline CDR1 is GTSNPN and CDR2 SVGIG (reference sequence). Deletions cut 7 bases from V and 4 bases from J, with 22 bases between. CDR3 length equals 15 residues. CDR3 nucleotide sequence: TGTGCCTCCATCTTCGCGCGCTTCGCGGGCACTGAAGCTTTCTTT. This translates into CASIFARFAGTEAFF.

The V and J genes are TRBV12-3 or TRBV12-4 and TRBJ2-3; D gene unclear. V was clipped by 6 bases and J by 1 base, with 8 bases between them. This CDR3 comprises 13 residues. In DNA form, the CDR3 reads TGTGCCAGCAGCCCAGGCGGCACAGATACGCAGTATTTT. It is translated as CASSPGGTDTQYF.